This TCR beta chain was sequenced for a study of cytomegalovirus exposure and HLA in healthy donors. General observations from the study: Altogether, more than 150 TCR beta chains were recorded as cytomegalovirus-associated. In a later analysis, parvovirus B19, influenza, CMV and Epstein-Barr virus appeared linked to several top co-occurrence clusters.

Points on this clone: Its matching antigen is unknown.

Germline-derived CDR1 and CDR2 are SNHLY and FYNNEI. V lost 6 bases and J 5 bases, leaving 14 bases between the germline ends. The CDR3 extends over 14 amino acids. Primers: 60 Vbeta forward and 13 Jbeta reverse. Repertoires were generated with immunoSEQ multiplex PCR, while TCRdb's copy carries only in-frame clones and drops some. This sample has around 70,000 clones, with about nine tenths found just once. The rearrangement uses TRBV2 and TRBJ2-4; no definite D call. This receptor was obtained from a woman aged 25 to 39 in good health and CMV-seronegative. The sequencing sample was made of PBMCs. This CDR3 is CASRKQYRENIQYF. CDR3 DNA sequence: TGTGCCAGCAGGAAACAGTATCGAGAAAACATTCAGTACTTC. Using reference TRBV2 and TRBJ2-4 for the parts outside the CDR3, the full variable domain is EPEVTQTPSHQVTQMGQEVILRCVPISNHLYFYWYRQILGQKVEFLVSFYNNEISEKSEIFDDQFSVERPDGSNFTLKIRSTKLEDSAMYFCASRKQYRENIQYFGAGTRLSVL.